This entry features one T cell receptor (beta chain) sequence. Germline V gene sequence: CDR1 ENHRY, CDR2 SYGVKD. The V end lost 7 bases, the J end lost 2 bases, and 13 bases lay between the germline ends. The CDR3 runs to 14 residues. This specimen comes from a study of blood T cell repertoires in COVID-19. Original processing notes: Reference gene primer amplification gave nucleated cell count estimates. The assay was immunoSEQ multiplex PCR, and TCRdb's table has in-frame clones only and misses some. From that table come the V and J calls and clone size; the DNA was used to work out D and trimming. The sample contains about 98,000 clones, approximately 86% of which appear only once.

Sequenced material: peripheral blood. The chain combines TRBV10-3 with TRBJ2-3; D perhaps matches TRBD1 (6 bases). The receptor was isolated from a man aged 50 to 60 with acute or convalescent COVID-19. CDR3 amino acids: CAIKGVSNTDTQYF. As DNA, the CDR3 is TGTGCCATCAAGGGGGTGTCTAACACAGATACGCAGTATTTT.